Each of the 5 T cell receptor beta chains below was sequenced from the same sample in a study of CD8 T cells in ankylosing spondylitis. TCRdb used MiXCR to reprocess the 5' RACE reads, holding one entry per CDR3 protein. The data contain 150,000 to 200,000 distinct CDR3 sequences, 13% of them singletons. Sequences were obtained from blood, either unsorted or a sorted T cell fraction (not recorded which). Source of these receptors: a male donor with ankylosing spondylitis or in good health (not recorded which).

This chain connects TRBV20-1 to TRBJ2-1, with 7 bases aligning to TRBD2. The CDR3 sequence is 13 residues long. In germline, CDR1 is DFQATT, CDR2 SNEGSKA (reference sequence). V shed 8 bases, J shed 2 bases, and the junction held 6 bases outside the gene matches. CDR3 in DNA: TGCAGTTCTCTAGCGGCTACCTACAATGAGCAGTTCTTC. It specifies CSSLAATYNEQFF.

Ten or more counts support this clonotype. The chain employs TRBV6-1 and TRBJ2-2, with D unclear. Trimming removed 8 bases from V and 4 bases from J, with 11 bases in between. The germline gives CDR1 MNHNS, CDR2 SASEGT. The CDR3 is made up of 13 amino acids. The CDR3 bases are TGTGCCAGCTCTCCCGGCTCCACCGGGGAGCTGTTTTTT. This translates into CASSPGSTGELFF.

There are many counts of this clonotype. The V and J genes are TRBV10-3 and TRBJ1-1; 7 nucleotides match TRBD1. This CDR3 has 16 amino acids. V dropped 0 bases and J dropped 0; count of bases not matched to a gene: 4. Germline values: CDR1 ENHRY, CDR2 SYGVKD. In DNA, the CDR3 is TGTGCCATCAGTGAGTCCGGGCAGGGGGTGAACACTGAAGCTTTCTTT. It yields the protein CAISESGQGVNTEAFF.

The table lists this clonotype with many counts. The J gene is TRBJ2-7, the V gene TRBV6-1, with 9 bases fitting TRBD2. The CDR3 consists of 15 residues. Trimming took 4 bases from V and 3 from J; bases not matched to a gene: 7. Looked up from germline, CDR1 is MNHNS and CDR2 is SASEGT. CDR3 DNA sequence: TGTGCCAGCAGTGGGGATAGCGGGGGACTCTACGAGCAGTACTTC. Translation gives CASSGDSGGLYEQYF.

In this sample, this clonotype turned up many times. This chain uses TRBV7-8 with TRBJ2-1; 10 bases fit TRBD2. The CDR3 is made up of 16 amino acids. V gave up 1 base and J gave up 2 bases; unmatched junction bases: 2. Germline V gene data show CDR1 as SGHVS and CDR2 as FQNEAQ. The CDR3 DNA reads TGTGCCAGCAGCTTAGTAGCGGGGGGTACCTACAATGAGCAGTTCTTC. It codes for CASSLVAGGTYNEQFF.